This is a list of T cell receptor beta chains from one sample in a study of tumor-infiltrating lymphocytes in oesophageal squamous cell carcinoma. A single record per CDR3 protein comes from TCRdb applying MiXCR to the PCR reads. Of 15,000 to 20,000 distinct CDR3 sequences in the sample, 47% were seen once. Material: normal esophageal tissue next to the tumor. The source of these receptors is a female donor with esophageal squamous cell carcinoma. The CDR3 runs from the conserved cysteine through the conserved F or W. Fields, in order: J gene, clone size, V gene, D gene, CDR3 DNA, CDR3 protein. The D gene is left open where the match is weak. The size entry is marked missing in some rows and otherwise reads once, few, many or a size class.

>TRBJ2-1|many|TRBV19|NA
TGTGCCAGTAGTATAGGTGGTAGAAACAATGAGCAGTTCTTC
CASSIGGRNNEQFF
>TRBJ2-1|NA|TRBV27|TRBD2
TGTGCCAGCAGTTTTGGTCGGGAGGGTGAGCAGTTCTTC
CASSFGREGEQFF
>TRBJ2-2|NA|TRBV12-3/TRBV12-4|TRBD1
TGTGCCAGCAGTCGGACAGGGAACGGGGAGCTGTTTTTT
CASSRTGNGELFF
>TRBJ2-5|NA|TRBV5-1|TRBD2
TGCGCCAGCAGCACCGCGGGGGGGAGAGAGACCCAGTACTTC
CASSTAGGRETQYF
>TRBJ2-3|NA|TRBV7-2|NA
TGTGCCAGCAGCTGGTTTAGCACAGATACGCAGTATTTT
CASSWFSTDTQYF
>TRBJ2-1|NA|TRBV7-7|NA
TGTGCTAGCAGCGCCGGGACTTACAATGAGCAGTTCTTC
CASSAGTYNEQFF
>TRBJ2-3|few|TRBV6-4|NA
TGTGCCAGCAGTGACCGGGGCGGAACAGATACGCAGTATTTT
CASSDRGGTDTQYF
>TRBJ2-7|NA|TRBV6-1|TRBD2
TGTGCCAGCAGTTGGCTAGCGGGAGGCGGTGATGAGCAGTACTTC
CASSWLAGGGDEQYF
>TRBJ1-2|NA|TRBV15|TRBD1
TGTGCCACCAGCCCAACGCCTACAGGGGATCGGTATGGCTACACCTTC
CATSPTPTGDRYGYTF
>TRBJ2-5|NA|TRBV27|TRBD1
TGTGCCAGCAGTGCCGACAGGGTAGGGACCCAGTACTTC
CASSADRVGTQYF
>TRBJ2-3|few|TRBV7-2|TRBD2
TGTGCCAGCAGGGGACTAGCGGGTGGGGATACGCAGTATTTT
CASRGLAGGDTQYF
>TRBJ1-1|medium-sized|TRBV7-8|NA
TGTGCCAGCAGGCGACAGATGATGAACACTGAAGCTTTCTTT
CASRRQMMNTEAFF
>TRBJ2-1|NA|TRBV6-2/TRBV6-3|NA
TGTGCCAGCAGCTCCCGGCGTTCGGGGGACCGCTACGAGCAGTTCTTC
CASSSRRSGDRYEQFF
>TRBJ2-7|NA|TRBV9|NA
TGTGCCAGCAGCGAAGGCGACGGCAATGAGCAGTACTTC
CASSEGDGNEQYF
>TRBJ2-1|NA|TRBV28|TRBD1
TGTGCCAGTAGGACAGGGAAGGATGAGCAGTTCTTC
CASRTGKDEQFF
>TRBJ2-7|few|TRBV7-2|TRBD1
TGTGCCAGCAGCTCATCCGGGACAGGGACGTACGAGCAGTACTTC
CASSSSGTGTYEQYF
>TRBJ2-2|many|TRBV6-1|NA
TGTGCCACCAGAAGGCAGGCGGGGAACACCGGGGAGCTGTTTTTT
CATRRQAGNTGELFF
>TRBJ2-2|NA|TRBV19|NA
TGTGCCAGTAGTTGGGGGCAGGGACCCGGGGAGCTGTTTTTT
CASSWGQGPGELFF
>TRBJ2-1|once|TRBV7-3|TRBD2
TGTGCCAGCAGCCGCAAGGCGGGGGGGCCAAGGGATGAGCAGTTCTTC
CASSRKAGGPRDEQFF
>TRBJ2-1|many|TRBV27|TRBD2
TGTGCCAGCAGGCCGGGGGGCGGGAGGGCTTACAATGAGCAGTTCTTC
CASRPGGGRAYNEQFF
>TRBJ2-2|NA|TRBV7-6|TRBD2
TGTGCCAGCAGCGTTGAAGCGGGGGGAGCCACCGGGGAGCTGTTTTTT
CASSVEAGGATGELFF
>TRBJ2-7|NA|TRBV7-3|NA
TGTGCCAGCAGCCGGGGGAGCTCCTACGAGCAGTACTTC
CASSRGSSYEQYF
>TRBJ2-7|NA|TRBV7-2|TRBD1
TGTGCCAGCAGCTCGCACGGGGGACAGGCAACTTACGAGCAGTACTTC
CASSSHGGQATYEQYF
>TRBJ2-6|many|TRBV19|NA
TGTGCCAGTAGTATCGGTCAGGTTGGAGCTGGGGCCAACGTCCTGACTTTC
CASSIGQVGAGANVLTF
>TRBJ2-1|once|TRBV28|TRBD2
TGTGCCAGCAGTTTGACTAGCGGGGGGGCCTATGAGCAGTTCTTC
CASSLTSGGAYEQFF
>TRBJ2-1|NA|TRBV7-3|TRBD2
TGTGCCAGCAGCTTAGGGAGGGCCACAGGCAATGAGCAGTTCTTC
CASSLGRATGNEQFF
>TRBJ2-3|medium-sized|TRBV12-3/TRBV12-4|TRBD2
TGTGCCAGCACCCTACTAGCGAGGACAGATACGCAGTATTTT
CASTLLARTDTQYF
>TRBJ2-5|medium-sized|TRBV7-8|NA
TGTGCCAGCAGCTTAACAGGCCCCCAAGAGACCCAGTACTTC
CASSLTGPQETQYF
>TRBJ2-1|NA|TRBV7-3|NA
TGTGCCAGCAGACTTACGGGAGCGGACAATGAGCAGTTCTTC
CASRLTGADNEQFF
>TRBJ2-6|NA|TRBV4-3|NA
TGCGCCAGCAGCCAAGATCAGGGTAGTACTGGGGCCAGCGTCCTGACTTTC
CASSQDQGSTGASVLTF
>TRBJ2-5|NA|TRBV20-1|TRBD1
TGCAGTGCTAACCGGATACGGGACAGTTACTACAATGAGCAGTACTTC
CSANRIRDSYYNEQYF
>TRBJ2-3|many|TRBV6-1|TRBD1
TGTGCCAGCACTAGGACAGGGGGCAAGTACGATACGCAGTATTTT
CASTRTGGKYDTQYF
>TRBJ2-6|once|TRBV28|NA
TGTGCCAGCACCACCCATCTGGGCTCTGGGGCCAACGTCCTGACTTTC
CASTTHLGSGANVLTF
>TRBJ1-2|many|TRBV24-1|NA
TGTGCCACCAGTGGCAGAGACTATGGCTACACCTTC
CATSGRDYGYTF
>TRBJ2-1|few|TRBV20-1|NA
TGCAGTGCTCCTAAGATGGGACATTCCTACAATGAGCAGTTCTTC
CSAPKMGHSYNEQFF
>TRBJ1-1|few|TRBV5-1|NA
TGCGCCAGCAGCTTGGAGCCCGAACGGGCTGAAGCTTTCTTT
CASSLEPERAEAFF
>TRBJ2-1|few|TRBV7-9|TRBD2
TGTGCCAGCAGCTGGACTAGCGGGAGGGTTTCCTACAATGAGCAGTTCTTC
CASSWTSGRVSYNEQFF
>TRBJ2-2|many|TRBV6-1|NA
TGTGCCAGCAGGGGAAAGACAGGTTGGGGCACCGGGGAGCTGTTTTTT
CASRGKTGWGTGELFF
>TRBJ1-2|NA|TRBV6-5|NA
TGTGCCAGCAGGGAGGGCTATGGCTACACCTTC
CASREGYGYTF
>TRBJ2-1|NA|TRBV5-1|TRBD2
TGCGCCAGCAGCTTGGCCGCGACTAGCGGGGGTAGCTACGAGCAGTTCTTC
CASSLAATSGGSYEQFF
>TRBJ1-2|NA|TRBV5-8|NA
TGTGCCAGCAGCGAGGGATCGTGGGGCTACACCTTC
CASSEGSWGYTF
>TRBJ2-5|NA|TRBV28|NA
TGTGCCAGCAGTTTTTCGGGACAACTCACAGATACGCAGTACTTC
CASSFSGQLTDTQYF
>TRBJ2-7|NA|TRBV7-2|NA
TGTGCCAGCAGCTTACGGAGGGAATACGAGCAGTACTTC
CASSLRREYEQYF
>TRBJ2-7|NA|TRBV7-6|NA
TGTGCCAGCAGTCGGAGTTCCTACGAGCAGTACTTC
CASSRSSYEQYF
>TRBJ2-7|NA|TRBV7-2|NA
TGTGCCAGCAGCTCTTACCGGGGCTCCTACGAGCAGTACTTC
CASSSYRGSYEQYF
>TRBJ1-2|NA|TRBV7-9|TRBD1
TGTGCCAGCAGCCCAATTCGTGAGCAGGGGGCGGGTGGCTACACCTTC
CASSPIREQGAGGYTF
>TRBJ1-2|NA|TRBV12-3/TRBV12-4|NA
TGTGCCAGCAGTCGGGGCACCTATGGCTACACCTTC
CASSRGTYGYTF
>TRBJ2-3|many|TRBV14|NA
TGTGCCAGCAGCCACCTTCGGAGGAGCACAGATACGCAGTATTTT
CASSHLRRSTDTQYF
>TRBJ2-3|NA|TRBV7-2|NA
TGTACCAGCGGACCGAAGGCCCAGTATTTT
CTSGPKAQYF
>TRBJ2-7|few|TRBV7-4|NA
TGTGCCAGCAGCCCTGGGGACTCCCACTACGAGCAGTACTTC
CASSPGDSHYEQYF
>TRBJ2-1|few|TRBV7-9|TRBD1
TGTGCCAGCAGCTTAGGGGGACAGGAGCAGTTCTTC
CASSLGGQEQFF
>TRBJ1-4|NA|TRBV2|NA
TGTGCCAGCAGTCCGGACAACAATGAAAAACTGTTTTTT
CASSPDNNEKLFF
>TRBJ1-2|NA|TRBV5-8|TRBD1
TGTGCCAGCAGCTTTGACAGGGAGAATGGCTACACCTTC
CASSFDRENGYTF